Below, one TCR beta chain is given with its context. Germline V gene data show CDR1 as LNHDA and CDR2 as SQIVND (reference sequence). V lost 3 bases and J 1 base, leaving 10 bases between the germline ends. CDR3 length: 16 residues. This entry is derived from a study of blood T cell repertoires in COVID-19. On the study more broadly: The study drew acute and convalescent COVID-19 samples from the United States, Italy and Spain. PBMCs, B-cell-depleted T cells, or T cells were the source of the cDNA or gDNA that made up the material.

In the original workflow: Reference gene primer amplification in the assay estimated nucleated cell counts. Sequenced by immunoSEQ multiplex PCR; TCRdb stores in-frame clones only, minus some. The V and J calls and the clone size are those of that table, but D and trimming were determined from the DNA. The sample records over 150,000 clones, about 89% being singletons. The sample was peripheral blood. The rearrangement links TRBV19 to TRBJ2-6; D may be TRBD2 (5 bases). The TCR was taken from a man aged 50 or older with acute or convalescent COVID-19. The CDR3 DNA follows: TGTGCCAGTAGTATGAGCGGCAGGTCTGGGGCCAACGTCCTGACTTTC. Its translation is CASSMSGRSGANVLTF.